One sample yielded the 18 T cell receptor beta chains listed below, sequenced in a study of T-cell reconstitution after alpha-beta-depleted transplantation in children. Unique molecular identifiers were built into the TCRbeta library. TCRdb reprocessed the PCR reads via MiXCR and lists one record per CDR3 protein. The sample lists roughly 50,000 distinct CDR3 sequences, 40% to 55% occurring once. The starting material was PBMCs, mostly from graft donor cells, obtained 360 days after TCRalphabeta/CD19-depleted stem cell transplant. These TCRs come from a male patient between 5 and 17 years old who had a stem cell transplant for acute lymphoblastic leukemia, so the T cells may come from the graft donor.

V usage is TRBV7-6 and J usage is TRBJ1-6, with TRBD1 identical over 8 bases. V shed 1 base and J 7 bases; nucleotides not matched to a gene: 0. The germline V gene encodes CDR1 SGHVS and CDR2 FNYEAQ. CDR3 size: 14 residues. CDR3 sequence (DNA): TGTGCCAGCAGCTTAGGGACAGGGAATTCACCCCTCCACTTT. It specifies CASSLGTGNSPLHF.

The chain recombines TRBV28 with TRBJ1-2; 9 nucleotides line up with TRBD1. In germline, CDR1 is MDHEN, CDR2 SYDVKM. The CDR3 has 15 residues. With 3 bases clipped from V and 4 bases from J, the junction kept 6 bases outside the gene matches. The CDR3, as DNA: TGTGCCAGCAGTTTTAGGGGACAGGGCATCTATGGCTACACCTTC. Translation: CASSFRGQGIYGYTF.

The rearrangement joins TRBV12-3 or TRBV12-4 to TRBJ1-6; D remains unclear. The CDR3 spans 14 residues. Trimming removed 1 base from V and 6 bases from J, with 7 bases in between. This CDR3 reads CASSLVNSNSPLHF. The CDR3 bases are TGTGCCAGCAGTTTAGTTAACTCTAATTCACCCCTCCACTTT.

The chain recombines TRBV7-8 with TRBJ1-1; 7 bases are shared with TRBD1. There are 15 residues in the CDR3. V lost 4 bases to trimming and J lost 4 bases; unmatched junction nucleotides: 9. Germline assignment: CDR1 SGHVS and CDR2 FQNEAQ. The DNA of the CDR3 is TGTGCCAGCAGCTCTCCAGGGGGTAGGGGCACTGAAGCTTTCTTT. Its protein product is CASSSPGGRGTEAFF.

This clonotype was seen only a few times. The rearrangement links TRBV7-2 to TRBJ2-1; 11 bases align to TRBD2. The CDR3 is made up of 17 amino acids. Germline assignment: CDR1 SGHTA and CDR2 FQGNSA. Trimming cost V 4 bases and J 9 bases; bases outside gene matches: 14. CDR3 DNA sequence: TGTGCCAGCAGCTCCACCTCTAGCGGGAGGCCGCTGGGTGAGCAGTTCTTC. Encoded protein: CASSSTSSGRPLGEQFF.

This clonotype was found a few times. This sequence joins TRBV12-3 or TRBV12-4 and TRBJ2-3; tentative D call: TRBD2 (5 bases). The CDR3 covers 14 residues. V shed 5 bases and J shed 10 bases, with 19 bases lying between them. The CDR3 region has the DNA TGTGCCAGCAGTCACGCGGTGACTATCGGGGCGCAGTATTTT. Translation gives CASSHAVTIGAQYF.

The chain couples TRBV5-1 to TRBJ2-7, with 14 bases identical to TRBD2. The CDR3 extends over 16 amino acids. V gave up 4 bases and J gave up 0 bases; unmatched junction bases: 3. From germline, CDR1 is SGHRS and CDR2 YFSETQ. This chain's CDR3 is CASSVGLAGASYEQYF. CDR3 sequence (DNA): TGCGCCAGCAGCGTGGGACTAGCGGGGGCCTCCTACGAGCAGTACTTC.

J is TRBJ2-5 and V is TRBV18; D is perhaps TRBD1 (5 bases). The V end lost 5 bases, the J end lost 4 bases, and 11 bases lay between the germline ends. The germline CDR1 and CDR2 sequences are KGHSH and LQKENI. The CDR3 length is 13 residues. The CDR3 bases are TGTGCCAGCTCATCCCCAGGGCTAGAGACCCAGTACTTC. Translating gives CASSSPGLETQYF.

This clonotype has a handful of counts. The gene calls are TRBV29-1 and TRBJ2-6; either TRBD1 or TRBD2 may fit D (5 bases each). Trimming shortened V by 5 bases and J by 2 bases, and 10 bases separated the two germline ends. The CDR3 is made up of 14 amino acids. The germline V gene encodes CDR1 SQVTM and CDR2 ANQGSEA. CDR3 sequence: CSVMLGAGANVLTF. DNA for the CDR3: TGCAGCGTTATGTTGGGGGCTGGGGCCAACGTCCTGACTTTC.

This chain joins TRBV5-4 and TRBJ2-1; possibly TRBD1 for D (6 bases). The V end was cut by 0 bases, the J end by 8 bases, with 9 bases between. The CDR3 contains 13 residues. CDR1 and CDR2 (germline): SGHNT, YYREEE (reference sequence). The DNA of the CDR3 is TGTGCCAGCAGCTTGGCAGAGGGGGATGAGCAGTTCTTC. This codes for CASSLAEGDEQFF.

V is TRBV4-3 and J is TRBJ2-1; 12 bases map to TRBD2. V lost 2 bases, J lost 5 bases, and 4 bases stayed unmatched. The CDR3 has 16 amino acids. Germline V gene lookup returns CDR1 LGHNA and CDR2 YSLEER. The CDR3 sequence: CASSQSTSGGNNEQFF. CDR3 nucleotides: TGCGCCAGCAGCCAATCGACTAGCGGGGGAAACAATGAGCAGTTCTTC.

CDR3 nucleotide sequence: TGTGCCACCAGCCCCCGACTAGCGAGCACCGGGGAGCTGTTTTTT. Its translation: CATSPRLASTGELFF. The chain carries TRBV24-1 and TRBJ2-2, with TRBD2 matching 8 bases. The CDR3 contains 15 residues. V shed 7 bases and J 4 bases; nucleotides not matched to a gene: 7. In germline, CDR1 is KGHDR, CDR2 SFDVKD.

V usage is TRBV20-1 and J usage is TRBJ2-7; D might be TRBD2 (6 bases). Germline V gene sequence: CDR1 DFQATT, CDR2 SNEGSKA (reference sequence). Trimming left V 4 bases short and J 0 bases short, with 16 bases between. The CDR3 spans 15 residues. CDR3 bases: TGCAGTGCTATCGCTAGCGCACCGAGCTCCTACGAGCAGTACTTC. Its protein is CSAIASAPSSYEQYF.

This clonotype was found a few times. The genes are TRBV7-9 and TRBJ2-7, with 8 bases that match TRBD1. After removal of 5 bases from V and 3 bases from J, the junction contained 6 bases not matched to a gene. The germline V gene has CDR1 SEHNR and CDR2 FQNEAQ (reference sequence). The CDR3 totals 14 residues. In nucleotides, the CDR3 is TGTGCCAGCAGCCTAGGGACAGGTAACTACGAGCAGTACTTC. Its translation is CASSLGTGNYEQYF.

The J gene is TRBJ2-3, the V gene TRBV7-6, with D possibly matching TRBD2 (5 bases). This CDR3 has 15 residues. Trimming shortened V by 1 base and J by 4 bases, and 12 bases separated the two germline ends. Germline V gene lookup returns CDR1 SGHVS and CDR2 FNYEAQ. The CDR3 loop reads CASSLGSTSSDTQYF. The DNA for the CDR3 is TGTGCCAGCAGCTTAGGCTCTACTAGTTCAGATACGCAGTATTTT.

The chain combines TRBV28 with TRBJ2-7; 11 nucleotides match TRBD2. Germline V CDR1 and CDR2: MDHEN, SYDVKM. Unmatched junction bases numbered 5, after V lost 5 bases and J lost 5 bases. CDR3 length: 14 residues. This chain's CDR3 is CASSLAGGGDEQYF. Written as DNA, the CDR3 is TGTGCCAGCAGTCTAGCGGGAGGAGGGGACGAGCAGTACTTC.

In this sample, this clonotype turned up a few times. The chain employs TRBV12-3 or TRBV12-4 and TRBJ2-7, with D possibly being TRBD1 (6 bases). The CDR3 runs 15 residues. V lost 5 bases, J lost 3 bases, and 17 bases lay in between. CDR3 nucleotide sequence: TGTGCCAGCAGTGGTCTGGGGGCTCGTTACTACGAGCAGTACTTC. Translation gives CASSGLGARYYEQYF.

J is TRBJ2-3 and V is TRBV27; 7 bases are a match to TRBD2. Germline CDR1 and CDR2: MNHEY and SMNVEV (reference sequence). V dropped 9 bases and J dropped 1; count of bases not matched to a gene: 4. There are 13 residues in the CDR3. The CDR3 DNA is TGTGCCAGTCCCACTAGCGGCACAGATACGCAGTATTTT. Translating gives CASPTSGTDTQYF.